This is a list of T cell receptor beta chains from one sample in a study of lymphopenia after photon versus proton radiotherapy. Measured with immunoSEQ multiplex PCR; TCRdb has only the in-frame clones, and not every one. The table records some 20,000 clones, roughly four fifths of them present only once. The sequences come from peripheral blood, collected from a patient treated with photon-based radiotherapy. The receptors were sampled from a woman in her forties or fifties with pancreatic cancer. The CDR3 runs from the conserved cysteine through the conserved F or W. D genes are given only for firm matches. The size entry is marked missing in some rows and otherwise reads once, few, many or a size class.

V	D	size	J	CDR3	DNA
TRBV27	TRBD2	NA	TRBJ2-7	CASSLGGRAVHEQYF	TGTGCCAGCAGTTTAGGGGGGAGGGCCGTCCACGAGCAGTACTTC
TRBV5-8	TRBD2	NA	TRBJ2-1	CASSLPRGRTYNEQFF	TGTGCCAGCAGCTTGCCTCGCGGGAGGACATACAATGAGCAGTTCTTC
TRBV27	TRBD2	NA	TRBJ2-2	CASSRLSGMDTGELFF	TGTGCCAGCAGTAGACTTAGCGGGATGGACACCGGGGAGCTGTTTTTT
TRBV19	NA	NA	TRBJ1-5	CASSIWTVNQPQHF	TGTGCCAGTAGTATTTGGACAGTCAATCAGCCCCAGCATTTT
TRBV7-8	TRBD2	NA	TRBJ2-2	CASRGLAGGPNTGELFF	TGTGCCAGCAGGGGACTAGCGGGAGGACCGAACACCGGGGAGCTGTTTTTT
TRBV4-1	NA	few	TRBJ1-1	CASSQVTANTEAFF	TGCGCCAGCAGCCAAGTCACAGCGAACACTGAAGCTTTCTTT
TRBV6-5	NA	NA	TRBJ1-4	CASSYEEGVNEKLFF	TGTGCCAGCAGTTACGAGGAGGGGGTTAATGAAAAACTGTTTTTT
TRBV2	NA	few	TRBJ2-7	CASNGVSSYEQYF	TGTGCCAGCAATGGGGTTAGCTCCTACGAGCAGTACTTC
TRBV28	NA	NA	TRBJ2-7	CASQGVWTTYEQYF	TGTGCCAGCCAGGGGGTTTGGACTACTTACGAGCAGTACTTC
TRBV2	NA	NA	TRBJ2-5	CASSLRPSGQETQYF	TGTGCCAGCAGTCTTAGGCCCTCCGGGCAAGAGACCCAGTACTTC
TRBV5-1	NA	NA	TRBJ2-7	CASKGGRSSYEQYF	TGCGCCAGCAAGGGTGGGAGGAGCTCCTACGAGCAGTACTTC
TRBV27	TRBD2	NA	TRBJ2-7	CASSPPYSGSSYEQYF	TGTGCCAGCAGCCCCCCCTATAGCGGGAGTTCGTACGAGCAGTACTTC
TRBV6-5	TRBD2	NA	TRBJ2-3	CASSYRASGEDTQYF	TGTGCCAGCAGTTACCGGGCTAGCGGGGAGGATACGCAGTATTTT
TRBV18	NA	NA	TRBJ1-3	CASSQTGPSSGNTIYF	TGTGCCAGCTCACAGACAGGACCGAGCTCTGGAAACACCATATATTTT